Listed below are T cell receptor beta chains from one sample, sequenced in a study of T cells after yellow fever vaccination. One entry per CDR3 protein results from TCRdb running MiXCR on the 5' RACE reads. Of 340,000 or so distinct CDR3 sequences in the sample, approximately 12% were seen once. Sequences were derived from CD4+ T cells sorted from PBMCs, sampled 15 days after the yellow fever booster vaccination. The receptors come from a man aged 18-30 years who received the YFV17D yellow fever vaccine. Both conserved end residues are part of each CDR3. D genes are given only for firm matches. Expanded clones get a size class; other rows say once, few or many, or leave the size out.

v_call,clone_size,cdr3_length,d_call,j_call,cdr3_aa,cdr3_nt
TRBV7-8,few,16,-,TRBJ1-4,CASSPPGEDANEKLFF,TGTGCCAGCAGCCCACCGGGGGAGGATGCTAATGAAAAACTGTTTTTT
TRBV4-3,-,16,-,TRBJ1-4,CASSRISGTSNEKLFF,TGCGCCAGCAGCCGGATATCCGGGACATCTAATGAAAAACTGTTTTTT
TRBV5-1,few,16,-,TRBJ2-2,CASSLGPRDSPGELFF,TGCGCCAGCAGCTTGGGTCCCAGAGATAGCCCGGGGGAGCTGTTTTTT
TRBV5-1,many,14,TRBD2,TRBJ2-3,CASSRDRGVDTQYF,TGCGCCAGCAGCCGGGACCGGGGGGTAGATACGCAGTATTTT
TRBV6-2/TRBV6-3,few,14,-,TRBJ2-5,CASSYEEALKTQYF,TGTGCCAGCAGTTACGAAGAGGCGCTGAAGACCCAGTACTTC
TRBV29-1,-,13,-,TRBJ2-1,CSVARDTYNEQFF,TGCAGCGTTGCCCGGGACACTTACAATGAGCAGTTCTTC
TRBV10-3,-,13,-,TRBJ2-3,CAIRSQDTDTQYF,TGTGCCATCAGGTCTCAGGACACAGATACGCAGTATTTT
TRBV7-8,few,15,-,TRBJ2-2,CASSTRTRQGGELFF,TGTGCCAGCAGCACCCGGACAAGACAAGGCGGGGAGCTGTTTTTT
TRBV6-2/TRBV6-3,few,12,-,TRBJ1-2,CASNREGYGYTF,TGTGCCAGCAACAGAGAGGGATATGGCTACACCTTC
TRBV27,many,15,-,TRBJ1-2,CASSHYRSANYGYTF,TGTGCCAGCAGTCACTACAGGTCAGCTAACTATGGCTACACCTTC
TRBV20-1,-,16,-,TRBJ2-4,CSAGAQGNLAKNIQYF,TGCAGTGCTGGAGCCCAGGGCAACCTAGCCAAAAACATTCAGTACTTC
TRBV20-1,few,15,-,TRBJ2-2,CSAREAGKYTGELFF,TGCAGTGCTAGAGAGGCAGGGAAGTACACCGGGGAGCTGTTTTTT
TRBV6-1,-,14,TRBD1,TRBJ2-1,CASFRDRGYNVQFF,TGTGCCAGCTTTCGGGACAGGGGTTACAATGTGCAGTTCTTC
TRBV6-2/TRBV6-3,-,13,-,TRBJ2-3,CASRVMARNTQYF,TGTGCCAGCAGGGTCATGGCCAGGAATACGCAGTATTTT
TRBV20-1,-,14,-,TRBJ1-1,CSASRWTPNTEAFF,TGCAGTGCTAGTCGCTGGACACCGAACACTGAAGCTTTCTTT
TRBV7-7,-,13,-,TRBJ2-2,CASSSSPDGELFF,TGTGCCAGCAGCTCCTCGCCTGACGGGGAGCTGTTTTTT
TRBV4-3,few,18,TRBD1,TRBJ1-3,CASSQDLRTGLSGNTIYF,TGCGCCAGCAGCCAAGATCTTCGGACAGGCCTCTCTGGAAACACCATATATTTT
TRBV3-1,many,13,-,TRBJ2-5,CASSPSGLETQYF,TGTGCCAGCAGCCCCTCGGGGCTGGAGACCCAGTACTTC
TRBV6-5,many,16,-,TRBJ2-7,CASSTEQGLFSYEQYF,TGTGCCAGCAGTACGGAACAGGGCCTATTCTCCTACGAGCAGTACTTC
TRBV6-2/TRBV6-3,few,14,-,TRBJ2-4,CASSYGGVPYIQYF,TGTGCCAGCAGTTACGGAGGGGTCCCTTACATTCAGTACTTC
TRBV5-1,many,14,-,TRBJ2-3,CASSSMNGPDTQYF,TGCGCCAGCAGCTCGATGAACGGACCAGATACGCAGTATTTT
TRBV7-2,-,13,-,TRBJ2-5,CASSRKTQETQYF,TGTGCCAGCAGCCGCAAGACCCAAGAGACCCAGTACTTC
TRBV27,few,17,-,TRBJ1-5,CASSLRAGQLGNQPQHF,TGTGCCAGCAGTTTAAGGGCAGGGCAGCTAGGCAATCAGCCCCAGCATTTT
TRBV5-4,few,14,-,TRBJ2-2,CAVKSIPMIGELFF,TGTGCCGTGAAGTCGATCCCAATGATCGGGGAGCTGTTTTTT
TRBV28,-,15,TRBD1,TRBJ1-6,CASSPGGQGGSPLHF,TGTGCCAGCAGTCCTGGGGGACAGGGAGGGTCACCCCTCCACTTT
TRBV5-4,-,16,TRBD2,TRBJ2-1,CASSRRLAGGPDEQFF,TGTGCCAGCAGCCGAAGACTAGCGGGGGGGCCAGATGAGCAGTTCTTC
TRBV19,few,16,TRBD1,TRBJ1-6,CASSTGQGVNNSPLHF,TGTGCCAGTAGTACGGGACAGGGGGTAAATAATTCACCCCTCCACTTT
TRBV11-2,-,16,TRBD1,TRBJ2-5,CASSLRTGEGTETQYF,TGTGCCAGCAGCTTAAGAACAGGGGAAGGTACCGAGACCCAGTACTTC
TRBV6-5,few,15,TRBD2,TRBJ2-1,CASSSGGSSYNEQFF,TGTGCCAGCAGTTCTGGCGGGAGCTCCTACAATGAGCAGTTCTTC
TRBV28,-,15,TRBD1,TRBJ1-6,CASNSGQGLNSPLHF,TGTGCCAGCAATTCGGGACAGGGGCTCAATTCACCCCTCCACTTT
TRBV6-5,-,14,-,TRBJ2-6,CASRPVAGANVLTF,TGTGCCAGCAGACCCGTAGCTGGGGCCAACGTCCTGACTTTC
TRBV5-1,-,16,-,TRBJ2-3,CASSLEGGEGTDTQYF,TGCGCCAGCAGCTTGGAGGGCGGAGAAGGCACAGATACGCAGTATTTT
TRBV7-3,-,14,-,TRBJ1-1,CASSFGPSNTEAFF,TGTGCCAGCAGCTTTGGACCGTCCAACACTGAAGCTTTCTTT
TRBV7-9,-,15,TRBD2,TRBJ2-3,CASSLGLAGPDTQYF,TGTGCCAGCAGCTTAGGCCTAGCGGGGCCAGATACGCAGTATTTT
TRBV5-1,few,15,-,TRBJ2-2,CASSFMFANTGELFF,TGCGCCAGCAGCTTCATGTTCGCGAACACCGGGGAGCTGTTTTTT
TRBV29-1,-,12,-,TRBJ2-1,CSAEGGANEQFF,TGCAGCGCCGAGGGGGGGGCCAATGAGCAGTTCTTC
TRBV7-9,many,15,-,TRBJ2-3,CASSSTAKVTDTQYF,TGTGCCAGCAGCTCGACAGCAAAAGTCACAGATACGCAGTATTTT
TRBV6-2/TRBV6-3,many,13,-,TRBJ1-1,CASSDPDKEEAFF,TGTGCCAGCAGTGACCCCGACAAGGAGGAAGCTTTCTTT
TRBV4-1,many,16,-,TRBJ1-2,CASSPQGGDYNYGYTF,TGCGCCAGCAGCCCGCAAGGTGGCGATTACAACTATGGCTACACCTTC
TRBV5-1,many,15,-,TRBJ2-5,CASAVSRGAGETQYF,TGCGCCAGCGCCGTTTCCAGGGGCGCGGGAGAGACCCAGTACTTC
TRBV3-1,many,15,-,TRBJ2-3,CASSPGAIGSDTQYF,TGTGCCAGCAGCCCGGGGGCCATCGGAAGTGATACGCAGTATTTT
TRBV6-5,-,15,-,TRBJ1-2,CASSYSSAKNYGYTF,TGTGCCAGCAGTTACTCCTCTGCCAAGAACTATGGCTACACCTTC
TRBV5-1,few,15,-,TRBJ1-5,CASSLGAGLHQPQHF,TGCGCCAGCAGCTTGGGGGCAGGGCTACATCAGCCCCAGCATTTT
TRBV15,few,14,-,TRBJ1-5,CATSRDPGPQPQHF,TGTGCCACCAGCAGAGATCCAGGGCCTCAGCCCCAGCATTTT